The T cell receptor (beta chain) under discussion was sequenced for a study of blood T cell repertoires in COVID-19. Study as a whole: Acute and convalescent COVID-19 samples came from the United States, Italy and Spain.

The CDR3 runs to 17 residues. Germline V gives CDR1 LNHDA, CDR2 SQIVND (reference sequence). V lost 2 bases and J lost 0, with 13 bases in between. Original handling: Amplifying reference gene primers gave estimates of nucleated cell counts. The assay was immunoSEQ multiplex PCR, and TCRdb's table has in-frame clones only and misses some. V and J calls plus clone size are reproduced from that table; the DNA served to infer D and trimming. This table has 27,000 or so clones, approximately 82% appearing once. This clone was recorded once. The chain links TRBV19 to TRBJ2-2; D possibly corresponds to TRBD1 (5 bases). The sequence was collected from an elderly man with active or convalescent COVID-19. Sample: peripheral blood. The CDR3 DNA follows: TGTGCCAGTAGTATAAATGTCGCACAGGCGAACACCGGGGAGCTGTTTTTT. It specifies CASSINVAQANTGELFF. The full variable domain, its missing parts supplied by reference TRBV19 and TRBJ2-2, is DGGITQSPKYLFRKEGQNVTLSCEQNLNHDAMYWYRQDPGQGLRLIYYSQIVNDFQKGDIAEGYSVSREKKESFPLTVTSAQKNPTAFYLCASSINVAQANTGELFFGEGSRLTVL.